Described below is a single T cell receptor (beta chain) sequence and its context. The specificity of this receptor is unknown. Nothing much larger sits one base from this clone, and base qualities are not available. This record belongs to a study of shared clonotypes between healthy human individuals (dated by TCRdb to between 2020 and 2021). Concerning the study at large: The cohort included three men and two women between 18 and 49 years of age. For each donor, three plates each were used for CD4 naive and CD4 memory, two plates were used for CD8 naive, and one plate was used for CD8 memory. To estimate repertoire size and how much clonotypes are shared between individuals, the study performed deep sequencing of blood TCR repertoires from a handful of healthy adults. To increase sequencing depth and limit assay-specific biases, TCR repertoire library preparation and sequencing were carried out by different laboratories using diverse techniques. Each donor's leukapheresis produced roughly between about 0.8 and 10 billion PBMCs.

The CDR3 measures 13 amino acids from cysteine to phenylalanine. The entry retains the CDR3 DNA only, 39 bases that are in frame from base 1. The junction shows trimming of 5 bases on V and 5 bases on J, and the gene matches do not reach 6 bases of it. CDR1 SGHRS and CDR2 YFSETQ are derived from the germline V gene. CD8 naive samples consisted of CD45RO-negative cells that were positively selected for CCR7, yielding a CD45RA+CCR7+ population without TemRA cells. The donors were healthy, HIV-negative adults who had no recently reported acute infections or vaccinations. Only Caucasian adults living in Nashville, Tennessee, USA were represented among the donors. After blood collection by leukapheresis, PBMCs were isolated using Ficoll-Histopaque density gradient centrifugation and then cryopreserved in the vapor phase of liquid nitrogen. Analytical flow cytometry was used to check the purity and quantity of each magnetically sorted T cell population. From each sorted fraction, genomic DNA was isolated and quantified by UV absorbance on a Nanodrop 2000c.

Using the deep immunoSEQ assay, TCR CDR3 regions were amplified from genomic DNA by multiplex PCR. For each cell subset, the extracted genomic DNA was distributed evenly across all wells of several immunoSEQ 96-well plates, and each plate served as one replicate. For sorted subsets, around 200 ng genomic DNA, equal to tens of thousands of T cell genomes, was loaded into each replicate PCR. The purified libraries were quantified using a Qubit 3.0 fluorometer, sized with a Bioanalyzer 2100, and then quantified again using the KAPA Library Quantification kit. Every immunoSEQ 96-well plate was sequenced on a dedicated single-read 150-cycle Illumina NextSeq 550 flow cell. Regarding the original processing steps: Because the immunoSEQ output included only junctional sequences and no quality scores, the filtering could not be the same as the filtering used for full-length reads. Sequences were annotated with PyIR, a Python wrapper for IgBLAST v1.9, and V/J genes and CDR3 were assigned using IMGT germline references. Reads were removed for weak V/J assignments (E-value above 1e-6), missing CDR3, stop codons, out-of-frame junctions, or ambiguous translated residues. V3J clonotypes were defined by identical inferred V gene, J gene, and CDR3 amino acid sequence. Percentage overlap between repertoires was calculated by dividing the number of shared unique clonotypes by the size of the smaller repertoire. Three approaches were used to assess repertoire richness: RTK rarefaction, the Chao1 estimator, and Recon v2.1 estimates of unobserved clonotypes. OLGA was used to compute generation probabilities for all TCRbeta clonotypes that the gDNA method yielded from a handful of donors. Here the immuneACCESS table is served through TCRdb, limited to in-frame sequences with V and J called. Missing clones are a known gap in these copies; in checked studies unresolved V genes cover under half, and the rest lacks a known reason. That table is the source of V, J and clone size, and D and trimming were worked out from the DNA. The sample contains about 2.1 million clones, just under 95% of them found a single time. The ten largest clonotypes hold around 1.7% of the sample.

Broader findings and caveats from the paper: The small number of donors limited the genetic and exposure-history diversity represented. Rarefaction of sorted-subset datasets indicated incomplete sequencing despite the large sequencing depth. When a handful of donors were compared, the shared fraction of clonotypes was 5% to 6.5% for naive CD4, 3.5% to 4% for naive CD8, more than 2% for memory CD4, and under 0.5% for memory CD8. Based on pairwise subsampling, the degree of clonotype sharing among donors was expected to be affected by sequencing depth. Compared with non-shared clonotypes, the clonotypes found in all four sorted-subset donors had higher generation probabilities. Sampling was limited to blood, and TCR repertoires in tissue likely differ from TCR repertoires in blood. Estimated clonotype richness was generally larger for naive than for memory subsets.

The sequence is built from TRBV5-1 and TRBJ1-2, with TRBD1 matching 7 junction bases. This TCR derives from a man between 18 and 29 years old in good health. Some clones in this sample may be carry-over from other donors' samples. The sample comprised naive CD8+ T cells from PBMCs. The cell subset or site label here, explained by the study, means: CD45RA+CCR7+. The sequenced DNA is TGCGCCAGCAGGATTGACAGGGCGTATGGCTACACCTTC. Its translation is CASRIDRAYGYTF. The entire variable domain, with the stretches around the CDR3 drawn from the reference TRBV5-1 and TRBJ1-2 proteins, is KAGVTQTPRYLIKTRGQQVTLSCSPISGHRSVSWYQQTPGQGLQFLFEYFSETQRNKGNFPGRFSGRQFSNSRSEMNVSTLELGDSALYLCASRIDRAYGYTFGSGTRLTVV.